This passage covers 28 T cell receptor beta chains from one sample sequenced in a study of neurological immune-mediated disorders. TCRdb independently ran MiXCR on the 5' RACE reads; one entry per CDR3 protein. The sample gives about 22,000 distinct CDR3 sequences, 8% to 13% of which show up once; roughly a fifth is in the top ten. The sequenced material came from PBMCs. The source of these receptors is a woman aged 60 to 75 with HTLV-1-associated myelopathy (HAM/TSP).

This clonotype was detected many times. This chain links TRBV10-3 with TRBJ1-2; D ambiguous. Looked up from germline, CDR1 is ENHRY and CDR2 is SYGVKD. V lost 5 bases and J 2 bases, leaving 12 bases between the germline ends. This CDR3 has 14 residues. The CDR3 loop reads CAISRNAGNYGYTF. The CDR3 nucleotides read TGTGCCATCAGTCGTAACGCTGGGAACTATGGCTACACCTTC.

The table lists this clonotype with many counts. This chain uses TRBV20-1 with TRBJ2-7; TRBD2 might be the D (6 bases). Germline lookup yields CDR1 DFQATT and CDR2 SNEGSKA (reference sequence). Trimming took off 1 base at V and 1 base at J, with 8 bases between the two ends. This CDR3 is built from 13 residues. The CDR3 sequence is CSARGGLSYEQYF. In DNA, the CDR3 is TGCAGTGCTAGAGGGGGACTTTCCTACGAGCAGTACTTC.

The J gene is TRBJ1-1, the V gene TRBV5-1; no firm D call. V was clipped by 2 bases and J by 5 bases, with 10 bases between them. The germline gives CDR1 SGHRS, CDR2 YFSETQ. There are 13 residues in the CDR3. The CDR3 loop is CASSLTSTTEAFF. Here the CDR3 DNA reads TGCGCCAGCAGCTTAACAAGTACGACTGAAGCTTTCTTT.

This clonotype was counted at least ten times. The chain joins TRBV20-1 to TRBJ1-1; 10 nucleotides align to TRBD1. This CDR3 has 13 amino acids. Germline V gene data show CDR1 as DFQATT and CDR2 as SNEGSKA (reference sequence). V was pared by 4 bases and J by 5 bases, with 4 bases of the junction left unmatched. CDR3 in DNA: TGCAGTGCTATGGACAGGGGGTGGACTGAAGCTTTCTTT. Protein product: CSAMDRGWTEAFF.

Relative to its sample, this clonotype is medium-sized. J is TRBJ1-1 and V is TRBV5-1, with TRBD1 matching over 7 bases. The germline CDR1 and CDR2 sequences are SGHRS and YFSETQ. V trimming: 1 base; J trimming: 5 bases; junction bases outside the gene matches: 5. The CDR3 is made up of 14 amino acids. The CDR3 loop is CASSLRGGGTEAFF. The CDR3, as DNA: TGCGCCAGCAGCTTGAGAGGGGGCGGAACTGAAGCTTTCTTT.

This clonotype was counted many times. The rearrangement links TRBV12-3 or TRBV12-4 to TRBJ1-2; possibly TRBD1 for D (6 bases). Trimming removed 3 bases at V and 4 bases at J, with 12 bases between. The CDR3 is 14 amino acids. Here the CDR3 DNA reads TGTGCCAGCAGTTTGTCAGGGGAAGTCTATGGCTACACCTTC. Amino acid sequence: CASSLSGEVYGYTF.

This clonotype appeared many times. Here the CDR3 DNA reads TGTGCCTGGAGTATGGGGGGCGCGGGGAGCACCTTC. Protein: CAWSMGGAGSTF. The chain is built from TRBV30 and TRBJ1-2, with D perhaps matching TRBD1 (6 bases). The CDR3 loop spans 12 amino acids. Germline values: CDR1 GTSNPN, CDR2 SVGIG (reference sequence). Trimming removed 2 bases from V and 13 bases from J, with 17 bases in between.

This clonotype has ten or more counts. The J gene is TRBJ2-3, the V gene TRBV27, with TRBD2 matching over 8 bases. Per germline, CDR1 MNHEY and CDR2 SMNVEV (reference sequence). The CDR3 sequence is 17 residues long. The ends lost 1 base at V and 4 bases at J; junction bases unmatched: 10. The CDR3 DNA is TGTGCCAGCAGTTTATGGGCTGGCGGGGGGTCATCAGATACGCAGTATTTT. It specifies CASSLWAGGGSSDTQYF.

This clonotype was counted ten times or more. V gene TRBV6-2 or TRBV6-3 combines with J gene TRBJ2-2; D might be TRBD1 or TRBD2, each matching 5 bases. Germline V gives CDR1 MNHEY, CDR2 SVGEGT. Trimming stripped 2 bases from V and 4 bases from J, with 11 bases between. The CDR3 consists of 15 residues. This CDR3 reads CASSYGGPPTGELFF. CDR3 bases: TGTGCCAGCAGTTACGGGGGTCCCCCCACCGGGGAGCTGTTTTTT.

This clonotype was counted ten times or more. This chain connects TRBV2 to TRBJ1-4; D is possibly TRBD1 (6 bases). The CDR3 covers 16 residues. Germline CDR1 and CDR2: SNHLY and FYNNEI. Between the trimmed V and J ends, which lost 7 bases and 8 bases, there was a span of 23 bases. The CDR3 region is CASKKNRQEAREKLFF. CDR3 nucleotide sequence: TGTGCCAGCAAAAAGAACAGACAGGAGGCACGAGAAAAACTGTTTTTT.

The sample holds many counts of this clonotype. The chain couples TRBV10-3 to TRBJ2-1; the D is unclear. Germline-derived CDR1 and CDR2 are ENHRY and SYGVKD. The CDR3 is 13 residues long. Trimming removed 3 bases at V and 4 bases at J, with 7 bases between. CDR3 region: CAISDVAYNEQFF. The CDR3 nucleotides read TGTGCCATCAGTGACGTAGCTTACAATGAGCAGTTCTTC.

This clonotype occurred many times. The CDR3 DNA reads as TGCGCCAGCAGCTTGGAGCCTAGCGCCGTCTCTGGGGCCAACGTCCTGACTTTC. It encodes CASSLEPSAVSGANVLTF. The chain employs TRBV5-1 and TRBJ2-6; weak D call: TRBD2 (6 bases). V lost 0 bases and J 0 bases, leaving 13 bases between the germline ends. The CDR3 has 18 amino acids. The germline CDR1 and CDR2 sequences are SGHRS and YFSETQ.

This clonotype was seen ten or more times. This chain links TRBV10-1 with TRBJ2-1; TRBD2 agrees at 7 bases. Germline V gene lookup returns CDR1 WNHNN and CDR2 SYGVQD (reference sequence). The CDR3 totals 16 residues. The junction had 9 bases not matched to a gene; V was cut back by 0 bases and J by 7 bases. The CDR3 loop is CASSESALARANEQFF. CDR3 bases: TGCGCCAGCAGTGAGTCGGCACTAGCGAGGGCTAATGAGCAGTTCTTC.

Judged by abundance, this clonotype is medium-sized. The gene calls are TRBV15 and TRBJ2-7, with TRBD1 matching 9 bases. V dropped 7 bases and J dropped 7; count of bases not matched to a gene: 11. Per germline, CDR1 LNHNV and CDR2 YYDKDF (reference sequence). CDR3 length: 14 amino acids. The CDR3 loop reads CATKKDRGMGEQYF. The DNA for the CDR3 is TGTGCCACCAAGAAGGACAGGGGAATGGGGGAGCAGTACTTC. The variable domain in full, completed from reference TRBV15 and TRBJ2-7, reads DAMVIQNPRYQVTQFGKPVTLSCSQTLNHNVMYWYQQKSSQAPKLLFHYYDKDFNNEADTPDNFQSRRPNTSFCFLDIRSPGLGDTAMYLCATKKDRGMGEQYFGPGTRLTVT.

The chain couples TRBV5-4 to TRBJ1-6; D is unclear. V lost 9 bases and J lost 3, with 22 bases in between. The germline gives CDR1 SGHNT, CDR2 YYREEE (reference sequence). This CDR3 is built from 17 residues. The CDR3 sequence: CAMGSGPNPIYNSPLHF. Written as DNA, the CDR3 is TGTGCCATGGGCTCTGGGCCTAATCCGATCTATAATTCACCCCTCCACTTT.

In this sample, this clonotype turned up many times. V and J are TRBV4-1 and TRBJ1-4; no clear D. Trimming removed 4 bases from V and 4 bases from J, with 10 bases in between. CDR3 length: 14 amino acids. The V gene's germline CDR1 is MGHRA and CDR2 YSYEKL. CDR3 sequence reads: CASSPGTYNEKLFF. DNA of the CDR3: TGCGCCAGCAGCCCGGGCACCTATAATGAAAAACTGTTTTTT.

The rearrangement links TRBV7-6 to TRBJ2-7; TRBD1 agrees at 7 bases. Germline V gives CDR1 SGHVS, CDR2 FNYEAQ. With V trimmed by 0 bases and J by 5 bases, 7 bases remained unmatched. This CDR3 is 15 amino acids long. The CDR3 protein is CASSLAAGGRHEQYF. The CDR3 DNA reads TGTGCCAGCAGCTTAGCGGCAGGGGGTCGTCACGAGCAGTACTTC.

This clonotype was seen repeatedly, ten times or more. The V call is TRBV20-1, the J call TRBJ2-3; 9 bases line up with TRBD2. Germline lookup yields CDR1 DFQATT and CDR2 SNEGSKA (reference sequence). The V gene end was trimmed by 3 bases and the J gene end by 2 bases; junction bases not matched to a gene: 15. The CDR3 runs to 18 residues. The CDR3 spells CSASSLSFLAGYTDTQYF. CDR3 coding DNA: TGCAGTGCTAGTAGTCTTTCTTTTCTAGCGGGGTACACAGATACGCAGTATTTT.

This clonotype is judged medium-sized. The chain carries TRBV7-9 and TRBJ2-5, with D possibly being TRBD1 (6 bases). This CDR3 spans 14 amino acids. CDR1 is SEHNR and CDR2 is FQNEAQ in the germline V gene (reference sequence). The V end was cut by 3 bases, the J end by 2 bases, with 10 bases between. The CDR3 protein is CASSFTGRQETQYF. In nucleotides, the CDR3 is TGTGCCAGCAGCTTTACAGGGAGACAAGAGACCCAGTACTTC.

This clonotype was observed many times. The chain links TRBV5-1 to TRBJ2-3; the D gene is possibly TRBD1 (5 bases). CDR3 length: 17 residues. Germline CDR1 reads SGHRS; CDR2 reads YFSETQ. V shed 5 bases and J shed 3 bases, with 22 bases lying between them. This CDR3 is CASRFQGVALGTDTQYF. In nucleotides, the CDR3 is TGCGCCAGCAGGTTCCAAGGGGTAGCCCTTGGGACAGATACGCAGTATTTT. The full variable domain, in which reference TRBV5-1 and TRBJ2-3 provide the parts outside the CDR3, is KAGVTQTPRYLIKTRGQQVTLSCSPISGHRSVSWYQQTPGQGLQFLFEYFSETQRNKGNFPGRFSGRQFSNSRSEMNVSTLELGDSALYLCASRFQGVALGTDTQYFGPGTRLTVL.

In this sample, this clonotype turned up many times. V and J are TRBV12-3 or TRBV12-4 and TRBJ1-4; 8 bases line up with TRBD1. This CDR3 has 14 amino acids. Trimming at V came to 3 bases and at J to 6 bases, leaving 3 bases not matched to a gene. This CDR3 is CASSLRTGHEKLFF. In DNA, the CDR3 is TGTGCCAGCAGTTTGAGGACAGGGCATGAAAAACTGTTTTTT.

This clonotype was observed at least ten times. This rearrangement joins TRBV7-9 to TRBJ2-3; weak D call: TRBD1 (6 bases). Deletions cut 2 bases from V and 0 bases from J, with 9 bases between. This CDR3 has 15 amino acids. The germline V gene has CDR1 SEHNR and CDR2 FQNEAQ (reference sequence). The CDR3 DNA is TGTGCCAGCAGCTTAAGGGGGTTGAGCACAGATACGCAGTATTTT. This translates into CASSLRGLSTDTQYF.

This clonotype is deemed medium-sized. This sequence joins TRBV6-6 and TRBJ1-1, with 10 bases identical to TRBD1. V shed 6 bases, J shed 3 bases, and the junction held 4 bases outside the gene matches. Germline V gene data show CDR1 as MNHNY and CDR2 as SVGAGI (reference sequence). The CDR3 extends over 14 amino acids. Written as DNA, the CDR3 is TGTGCCAGCAGGTCCGGGACAGGGGACACTGAAGCTTTCTTT. Protein product: CASRSGTGDTEAFF.

This clonotype was observed many times. This rearrangement joins TRBV9 to TRBJ1-6; the match to TRBD1 covers 7 bases. Per the germline V gene, CDR1 is SGDLS and CDR2 is YYNGEE. V lost 4 bases to trimming and J lost 9 bases; unmatched junction nucleotides: 7. This CDR3 spans 14 amino acids. The CDR3 is CASSSRQGRSPLHF. CDR3 nucleotide sequence: TGTGCCAGCAGCTCTCGACAGGGACGTTCACCCCTCCACTTT. Combining the CDR3 with reference TRBV9 and TRBJ1-6 gives the whole variable domain DSGVTQTPKHLITATGQRVTLRCSPRSGDLSVYWYQQSLDQGLQFLIQYYNGEERAKGNILERFSAQQFPDLHSELNLSSLELGDSALYFCASSSRQGRSPLHFGNGTRLTVT.

In its sample, this clonotype was seen many times. This rearrangement joins TRBV5-1 to TRBJ1-1; D perhaps matches TRBD1 (5 bases). CDR1 and CDR2 from the germline V gene are SGHRS and YFSETQ. Trimming removed 0 bases at V and 4 bases at J, with 13 bases between. The length of the CDR3 is 15 residues. In DNA, the CDR3 is TGCGCCAGCAGCTTGGGTGCGGCAGGGACCACTGAAGCTTTCTTT. Protein product: CASSLGAAGTTEAFF.

This clonotype was detected many times. The genes are TRBV29-1 and TRBJ1-1; D is possibly TRBD1 (5 bases). V lost 3 bases and J 4 bases, leaving 9 bases between the germline ends. Germline V lookup: CDR1 SQVTM, CDR2 ANQGSEA. The CDR3 is made up of 12 amino acids. The CDR3 DNA sequence: TGCAGCGTTGACGGGGGAGGCACTGAAGCTTTCTTT. The encoded protein is CSVDGGGTEAFF.

This clonotype was observed a handful of times. This chain connects TRBV18 to TRBJ1-4, with D unclear. CDR1 KGHSH and CDR2 LQKENI come from the germline V gene. This CDR3 region has 14 residues. Trimming left V 1 base short and J 7 bases short, with 10 bases between. CDR3 nucleotides: TGTGCCAGCTCACCACTTGCAGGCGGTGAAAAACTGTTTTTT. Protein product: CASSPLAGGEKLFF. Full variable domain (remainder filled in from reference TRBV18 and TRBJ1-4): NAGVMQNPRHLVRRRGQEARLRCSPMKGHSHVYWYRQLPEEGLKFMVYLQKENIIDESGMPKERFSAEFPKEGPSILRIQQVVRGDSAAYFCASSPLAGGEKLFFGSGTQLSVL.

This clonotype was seen repeatedly, ten times or more. The CDR3 region is CASSHDSSGGYEQYF. In DNA form, the CDR3 reads TGTGCCAGCAGCCATGACTCCTCCGGTGGCTACGAGCAGTACTTC. J is TRBJ2-7 and V is TRBV3-1, with D uncertain. Deletions cut 3 bases from V and 3 bases from J, with 15 bases between. The CDR3 sequence is 15 residues long. Germline V gene lookup returns CDR1 LGHDT and CDR2 YNNKEL (reference sequence).